The clone carrying this TCR beta chain is a singleton in its sample. The antigen remains undetermined. A second PCR, run for roughly 7 to 12 cycles, used a sample-barcoded 5' primer plus a J-beta primer mix. One entry per CDR3 protein, called by TCRdb with MiXCR from the 5' RACE reads. The table lists 1,300,000 or so distinct CDR3 sequences, 59% of them singletons. This CDR3 has 14 amino acids. V was pared by 6 bases and J by 11 bases, with 25 bases between. Germline V lookup: CDR1 SQVTM, CDR2 ANQGSEA. This record belongs to a study of blood T cells in healthy people across ages. Study-wide results and limits: Estimated diversity that came from one million T cells was considered an underestimate.

The sequence derives from a man between 18 and 35 years old in good health. The rearrangement links TRBV29-1 to TRBJ2-5; tentatively, D is TRBD2 (7 bases). Material for sequencing was blood. CDR3 nucleotide sequence: TGCAGCGTCGGAGGAGTAAGCGGGACATACGGGCAGTACTTC. This codes for CSVGGVSGTYGQYF. Together with reference TRBV29-1 and TRBJ2-5, the CDR3 gives the full variable domain: SAVISQKPSRDICQRGTSLTIQCQVDSQVTMMFWYRQQPGQSLTLIATANQGSEATYESGFVIDKFPISRPNLTFSTLTVSNMSPEDSSIYLCSVGGVSGTYGQYFGPGTRLLVL.